These 17 T cell receptor beta chains came from one sample sequenced in a study of blood T cells in healthy people across ages. A second PCR, run for about 7 to 12 cycles, used a sample-barcoded 5' primer plus a J-beta primer mix. From the 5' RACE reads, TCRdb called clonotypes with MiXCR, one entry per CDR3 protein. The sample includes 1.5 million to 2 million distinct CDR3 sequences, roughly 32% of them seen just once. The specimen was blood. These receptors were taken from a woman aged 25-40 years in good health.

This clonotype occurred once. A much bigger clone sits one base away, suggesting this may be a read error. The genes are TRBV12-3 or TRBV12-4 and TRBJ1-2, with unresolved D. V was pared by 4 bases and J by 6 bases, with 15 bases between. The CDR3 contains 14 residues. This chain's CDR3 is CASSSRPVGDGYTF. The CDR3 DNA reads as TGTGCCAGCAGTTCTCGGCCCGTGGGCGATGGCTACACCTTC.

The table lists this clonotype with a few counts. The chain uses TRBV2 and TRBJ2-3, with 7 bases fitting TRBD2. The V gene's germline CDR1 is SNHLY and CDR2 FYNNEI. V lost 10 bases and J lost 1; bases outside the gene matches: 8. This CDR3 spans 14 amino acids. The CDR3, as DNA: TGTGCCACCTCAACTAGCGATCGCACAGATACGCAGTATTTT. This translates into CATSTSDRTDTQYF.

The V call is TRBV14, the J call TRBJ2-7; a possible D gene is TRBD1 (5 bases). The CDR3 runs 15 residues. Trimming cost V 2 bases and J 6 bases, with 17 bases left between them. Germline-derived CDR1 and CDR2 are SGHDN and FVKESK. CDR3 nucleotide sequence: TGTGCCAGCAGCCAAAAAGAGAAAGGGGCCGGCGAGCAGTACTTC. Translating it yields CASSQKEKGAGEQYF.

The genes are TRBV11-3 and TRBJ2-3; D not certain. Germline CDR1 is SGHNT and CDR2 is YENEEA. Deletions cut 5 bases from V and 6 bases from J, with 12 bases between. CDR3 length equals 13 residues. The CDR3 DNA reads TGTGCCAGCAGCATTGGACCCGCGGATACGCAGTATTTT. It translates to CASSIGPADTQYF.

CDR3 loop: CASSFGGLEQFF. The CDR3 nucleotides are TGTGCCAGCAGCTTCGGCGGCCTGGAGCAGTTCTTC. The chain is built from TRBV11-2 and TRBJ2-1; D gene ambiguous. The CDR3 has 12 residues. The germline V gene has CDR1 SGHAT and CDR2 FQNNGV. V was trimmed by 3 bases and J by 10 bases, leaving 10 bases between them.

This clonotype was seen ten or more times. The gene calls are TRBV2 and TRBJ2-6; tentatively, D is TRBD1 or TRBD2 (5 bases each). Looked up from germline, CDR1 is SNHLY and CDR2 is FYNNEI. This CDR3 contains 17 residues. V gave up 6 bases and J gave up 0 bases, with 15 bases separating them. CDR3 sequence: CASRETGANSGANVLTF. Here the CDR3 DNA reads TGTGCCAGCAGGGAAACCGGGGCAAACTCTGGGGCCAACGTCCTGACTTTC.

The rearrangement uses TRBV7-9 and TRBJ1-4; TRBD1 matches 11 bases. The CDR3 spans 15 residues. The V gene end was trimmed by 4 bases and the J gene end by 5 bases; junction bases not matched to a gene: 3. Germline loops: CDR1 SEHNR, CDR2 FQNEAQ (reference sequence). In DNA form, the CDR3 reads TGTGCCAGCAGCTGGGGACAGGGGGTGAATGAAAAACTGTTTTTT. Translating gives CASSWGQGVNEKLFF.

V and J are TRBV7-6 and TRBJ2-5, with a weak D call TRBD2 (6 bases). The V gene lost 5 bases and the J gene lost 7 bases, with 14 bases spanning the gap. Germline lookup yields CDR1 SGHVS and CDR2 FNYEAQ. This CDR3 has 13 amino acids. The CDR3 region has the DNA TGTGCCAGCAGCCCACATATGGAGGGGACCCAGTACTTC. Its protein product is CASSPHMEGTQYF.

J is TRBJ2-1 and V is TRBV5-1, with TRBD2 as a possible D gene (6 bases). This CDR3 spans 17 amino acids. Germline V gene lookup returns CDR1 SGHRS and CDR2 YFSETQ. Trimming stripped 4 bases from V and 0 bases from J, with 17 bases between. The CDR3 nucleotides read TGCGCCAGCAGCCCCAACGGGGGAAGAAACTCCTACAATGAGCAGTTCTTC. Translated, it gives CASSPNGGRNSYNEQFF.

This clonotype was seen a few times. CDR3 sequence reads: CASSLLPGATQPQHF. The DNA of the CDR3 is TGTGCCAGCAGCTTGTTGCCGGGGGCAACTCAGCCCCAGCATTTT. The chain links TRBV5-5 to TRBJ1-5; the D gene is possibly TRBD1 (6 bases). With 1 base removed from V and 6 bases from J, the gap between germline ends came to 14 bases. The germline V gene has CDR1 SGHKS and CDR2 YYEKEE (reference sequence). The CDR3 spans 15 residues. The complete variable domain, with remaining parts taken from reference TRBV5-5 and TRBJ1-5, reads DAGVTQSPTHLIKTRGQQVTLRCSPISGHKSVSWYQQVLGQGPQFIFQYYEKEERGRGNFPDRFSARQFPNYSSELNVNALLLGDSALYLCASSLLPGATQPQHFGDGTRLSIL.

This clonotype was counted between two and nine times. The chain recombines TRBV20-1 with TRBJ2-3; D is unclear. CDR3 size: 12 residues. Germline values: CDR1 DFQATT, CDR2 SNEGSKA (reference sequence). V dropped 1 base and J dropped 4 bases, with 6 bases sitting between them. The CDR3 protein is CSARALADTQYF. The CDR3 coding sequence is TGCAGTGCTAGAGCCCTAGCAGATACGCAGTATTTT.

The chain has TRBV7-2 and TRBJ2-4; D tentatively fits TRBD1 or TRBD2 (5 bases each). Germline CDR1 and CDR2: SGHTA and FQGNSA. V lost 4 bases, J lost 11 bases, and 15 bases lay in between. The CDR3 contains 13 residues. CDR3 in DNA: TGTGCCAGCAGCTCGGGACCGGCCGGGTTTCAGTACTTC. It codes for CASSSGPAGFQYF. Drawing the rest from reference TRBV7-2 and TRBJ2-4, the complete variable domain is GAGVSQSPSNKVTEKGKDVELRCDPISGHTALYWYRQSLGQGLEFLIYFQGNSAPDKSGLPSDRFSAERTGGSVSTLTIQRTQQEDSAVYLCASSSGPAGFQYFGAGTRLSVL.

The V call is TRBV6-1, the J call TRBJ1-2, with TRBD1 identical over 9 bases. The germline V gene encodes CDR1 MNHNS and CDR2 SASEGT. Losses at the gene ends were 10 bases for V and 7 bases for J; bases not matched to a gene: 13. The CDR3 contains 14 residues. For the CDR3, the DNA is TGTGCCATCCAATCCGGGACAGGGTTTTCTGGCTACACCTTC. This gives the protein CAIQSGTGFSGYTF.

V usage is TRBV28 and J usage is TRBJ1-5; D is undetermined. Per the germline V gene, CDR1 is MDHEN and CDR2 is SYDVKM. The CDR3 is 15 residues long. The V gene lost 5 bases and the J gene lost 0 bases, with 11 bases spanning the gap. The CDR3 reads CASSHDTHSNQPQHF. In nucleotides, the CDR3 is TGTGCCAGCAGTCACGACACCCATAGCAATCAGCCCCAGCATTTT.

The chain carries TRBV7-9 and TRBJ1-2; D gene uncertain. Trimming removed 0 bases from V and 8 bases from J, with 13 bases in between. The CDR3 is 14 residues long. Germline CDR1 is SEHNR and CDR2 is FQNEAQ (reference sequence). CDR3 sequence reads: CASSLARNEGGYTF. DNA of the CDR3: TGTGCCAGCAGCTTAGCGCGAAATGAGGGCGGCTACACCTTC. Complete variable domain (other parts from reference TRBV7-9 and TRBJ1-2): DTGVSQNPRHKITKRGQNVTFRCDPISEHNRLYWYRQTLGQGPEFLTYFQNEAQLEKSRLLSDRFSAERPKGSFSTLEIQRTEQGDSAMYLCASSLARNEGGYTFGSGTRLTVV.

This clonotype was seen only a few times. This chain uses TRBV5-1 with TRBJ2-7; 11 positions agree with TRBD1. Per germline, CDR1 SGHRS and CDR2 YFSETQ. V was pared by 3 bases and J by 8 bases, with 7 bases of the junction left unmatched. The CDR3 has 14 amino acids. The CDR3, as DNA: TGCGCCAGCAGCTATCCTGGACAGGGGGCTCAGCAGTACTTC. Translated: CASSYPGQGAQQYF.

The genes are TRBV3-1 and TRBJ2-7, with TRBD2 matching over 11 bases. CDR1 is LGHDT, CDR2 YNNKEL, per germline (reference sequence). The length of the CDR3 is 18 residues. Trimming took 0 bases from V and 2 from J; bases not matched to a gene: 9. Here the CDR3 reads CASSQDPSGGKSPYEQYF. CDR3 DNA: TGTGCCAGCAGCCAAGACCCTAGCGGGGGGAAGTCCCCCTACGAGCAGTACTTC.